Following are 28 T cell receptor beta chains from one sample sequenced in a study of high-grade serous ovarian cancer treatment subgroups (dated by TCRdb to the early 2020s). Tumor samples were collected prior to definitive surgery or chemotherapy. Libraries were prepared through the immunoSEQ multiplex PCR assay. TCRdb retrieved this table from immuneACCESS and kept in-frame rearrangements only. Not all clones are present; in checked studies, unresolved V genes account for under half, and no reason is known for the remainder. The sample data list some 2,700 clones, and about two thirds of these were observed just once. The ten largest clonotypes hold 10% to 15% of the sample. Sequencing was performed on tumor tissue. The receptor source for this set is a human donor with high-grade serous ovarian cancer.

The CDR3 sequence is CASSDQTGRENEKLFF. The CDR3 DNA sequence: TGTGCCAGCAGCGACCAGACGGGACGGGAAAATGAAAAACTGTTTTTT. This rearrangement joins TRBV28 to TRBJ1-4; D may be TRBD1 (5 bases). CDR1 is MDHEN and CDR2 is SYDVKM in the germline V gene. CDR3 length equals 16 residues. The V gene lost 6 bases and the J gene lost 5 bases, with 19 bases spanning the gap.

This clone has a single count. The chain recombines TRBV14 with TRBJ2-3, with 7 bases matching TRBD2. V was pared by 4 bases and J by 0 bases, with 10 bases of the junction left unmatched. Germline V gene lookup returns CDR1 SGHDN and CDR2 FVKESK. CDR3 length: 17 residues. CDR3 sequence reads: CASSPLGAGESTDTQYF. The CDR3 DNA sequence: TGTGCCAGCAGCCCCCTTGGGGCGGGGGAGAGCACAGATACGCAGTATTTT.

This chain links TRBV5-6 with TRBJ2-7; D may correspond to TRBD1 or TRBD2 (5 bases each). The V and J ends lost 4 bases and 1 base respectively, with 15 bases between them. This CDR3 contains 15 residues. Germline values: CDR1 SGHDT, CDR2 YYEEEE. Here the CDR3 reads CASSKRDGRSYEQYF. The CDR3 bases are TGTGCCAGCAGCAAACGGGACGGCCGTTCCTACGAGCAGTACTTC.

The chain combines TRBV2 with TRBJ1-1; a weak D match, TRBD1 (5 bases). This CDR3 spans 15 amino acids. V lost 8 bases and J lost 5, with 21 bases in between. Germline values: CDR1 SNHLY, CDR2 FYNNEI. CDR3: CASPGDVGVETEAFF. The CDR3 DNA reads as TGTGCCAGCCCTGGGGATGTGGGGGTGGAAACTGAAGCTTTCTTT.

This clone was picked up one time. The chain joins TRBV4-3 to TRBJ2-5, with 9 bases lining up with TRBD2. V trimming: 0 bases; J trimming: 4 bases; junction bases outside the gene matches: 12. Per the germline V gene, CDR1 is LGHNA and CDR2 is YSLEER. The CDR3 is 18 amino acids. Here the CDR3 reads CASSQDRGSGSFGETQYF. The CDR3 DNA follows: TGCGCCAGCAGCCAAGATCGGGGTAGCGGGAGCTTTGGAGAGACCCAGTACTTC.

The chain's CDR3 is CASSVDRGQPQHF. The CDR3 nucleotides are TGTGCCAGCAGTGTGGACAGGGGCCAGCCCCAGCATTTT. The chain employs TRBV6-4 and TRBJ1-5, with TRBD1 matching over 9 bases. This CDR3 has 13 amino acids. Germline V CDR1 and CDR2: MRHNA, SNTAGT. Losses at the gene ends were 4 bases for V and 7 bases for J; bases not matched to a gene: 2.

The genes are TRBV5-6 and TRBJ2-5; a weak D match, TRBD2 (6 bases). The J call may be faulty, since TRBJ2-7 better matches the DNA end. The CDR3 covers 16 residues. Germline V gene lookup returns CDR1 SGHDT and CDR2 YYEEEE. The CDR3 bases are TGTGCCAGCAGCCCGACTACCGGGAGATACTGGAACGAGCAGTACTTC. Protein sequence: CASSPTTGRYWNEQYF.

The J gene is TRBJ2-1, the V gene TRBV11-3; D not resolved. This CDR3 spans 14 amino acids. Trimming stripped 5 bases from V and 0 bases from J, with 8 bases between. Germline CDR1 is SGHNT and CDR2 is YENEEA. Here the CDR3 reads CASSPQSSYNEQFF. The DNA for the CDR3 is TGTGCCAGCAGCCCCCAGAGCTCCTACAATGAGCAGTTCTTC.

Within the sample, this clone is large. J is TRBJ1-2 and V is TRBV7-9; TRBD1 aligns across 7 bases. V shed 7 bases and J 1 base; nucleotides not matched to a gene: 15. Germline CDR1 is SEHNR and CDR2 is FQNEAQ (reference sequence). The CDR3 is made up of 17 amino acids. Written as DNA, the CDR3 is TGTGCCAGCACCCTTCAGGGGGATCCCACTTATAACTATGGCTACACCTTC. Its translation: CASTLQGDPTYNYGYTF.

This chain joins TRBV5-6 and TRBJ1-4, with a tentative D call TRBD1 (5 bases). Trimming took 1 base from V and 0 from J, leaving 10 bases between them. The CDR3 is made up of 16 amino acids. The germline gives CDR1 SGHDT, CDR2 YYEEEE. This chain's CDR3 is CASSLTGTPTNEKLFF. The CDR3 DNA reads as TGTGCCAGCAGCTTGACAGGCACCCCAACTAATGAAAAACTGTTTTTT.

The J gene is TRBJ2-7, the V gene TRBV7-8, with TRBD2 identical over 7 bases. Germline loops: CDR1 SGHVS, CDR2 FQNEAQ. The J segment lost 0 bases and the V segment lost 5 bases, leaving 13 bases of the junction unmatched. This CDR3 spans 17 amino acids. The CDR3 region is CASSDHGGRAFSYEQYF. CDR3 nucleotides: TGTGCCAGCAGCGACCACGGGGGGAGGGCCTTCTCCTACGAGCAGTACTTC.

This clone appeared a few times. CDR3 sequence reads: CASSRDRVGQETQYF. CDR3 in DNA: TGCGCCAGCAGCCGGGACAGGGTGGGACAAGAGACCCAGTACTTC. The chain uses TRBV5-1 and TRBJ2-5; 9 nucleotides align to TRBD1. The J segment lost 2 bases and the V segment lost 4 bases, leaving 6 bases of the junction unmatched. Germline CDR1 reads SGHRS; CDR2 reads YFSETQ. The CDR3 extends over 15 amino acids. Together with reference TRBV5-1 and TRBJ2-5, the CDR3 gives the full variable domain: KAGVTQTPRYLIKTRGQQVTLSCSPISGHRSVSWYQQTPGQGLQFLFEYFSETQRNKGNFPGRFSGRQFSNSRSEMNVSTLELGDSALYLCASSRDRVGQETQYFGPGTRLLVL.

The chain links TRBV7-3 to TRBJ2-3, with D possibly TRBD1 on 5 matching bases. Germline V gene sequence: CDR1 SGHTA, CDR2 FQGTGA. V lost 2 bases and J 1 base, leaving 10 bases between the germline ends. The CDR3 spans 15 residues. The CDR3 nucleotides read TGTGCCAGCAGCTTATCAGGGTTTGGCACAGATACGCAGTATTTT. This gives the protein CASSLSGFGTDTQYF.

The chain employs TRBV29-1 and TRBJ2-6; TRBD2 matches 8 bases. The CDR3 is 14 amino acids. The V gene end was trimmed by 7 bases and the J gene end by 4 bases; junction bases not matched to a gene: 6. Germline V gene lookup returns CDR1 SQVTM and CDR2 ANQGSEA. The CDR3 bases are TGCAGCGCGATCGGGGGGGTCGGGGCCAACGTCCTGACTTTC. It translates to CSAIGGVGANVLTF. Drawing the rest from reference TRBV29-1 and TRBJ2-6, the complete variable domain is SAVISQKPSRDICQRGTSLTIQCQVDSQVTMMFWYRQQPGQSLTLIATANQGSEATYESGFVIDKFPISRPNLTFSTLTVSNMSPEDSSIYLCSAIGGVGANVLTFGAGSRLTVL.

The V gene is TRBV5-6, the J gene TRBJ2-4; no firm D call. Germline CDR1 is SGHDT and CDR2 is YYEEEE. The CDR3 is made up of 14 amino acids. V lost 3 bases to trimming and J lost 1 base, with 8 bases between them. CDR3 sequence reads: CASSSSLAKNIQYF. The CDR3, as DNA: TGTGCCAGCAGCTCCTCTCTGGCCAAAAACATTCAGTACTTC. Variable domain in full (rest from reference TRBV5-6 and TRBJ2-4): DAGVTQSPTHLIKTRGQQVTLRCSPKSGHDTVSWYQQALGQGPQFIFQYYEEEERQRGNFPDRFSGHQFPNYSSELNVNALLLGDSALYLCASSSSLAKNIQYFGAGTRLSVL.

As DNA, the CDR3 is TGTGCCACCAGCAGAGAATTACTAGCGGGAGGGCTCGATGAGCAGTTCTTC. This translates into CATSRELLAGGLDEQFF. The chain links TRBV15 to TRBJ2-1, with 13 bases identical to TRBD2. The J segment lost 8 bases and the V segment lost 0 bases, leaving 7 bases of the junction unmatched. This CDR3 spans 17 amino acids. Germline CDR1 reads LNHNV; CDR2 reads YYDKDF (reference sequence).

The CDR3 coding sequence is TGTGCCAGCAGCCTAGCCGGTCCTGAAAACACCATATATTTT. Residues: CASSLAGPENTIYF. The V and J genes are TRBV5-4 and TRBJ1-3; D call uncertain. The CDR3 loop spans 14 amino acids. Trimming stripped 4 bases from V and 6 bases from J, with 14 bases between. Germline CDR1 and CDR2: SGHNT and YYREEE (reference sequence).

This sequence joins TRBV14 and TRBJ2-3, with 7 bases that match TRBD2. This CDR3 region has 15 residues. Germline CDR1 and CDR2: SGHDN and FVKESK. Germline trimming cut 3 bases from V and 1 base from J; bases unmatched to any gene: 4. The CDR3 loop is CASSHYGLGTDTQYF. CDR3 coding DNA: TGTGCCAGCAGCCACTACGGACTAGGCACAGATACGCAGTATTTT.

J is TRBJ1-1 and V is TRBV29-1; D possibly corresponds to TRBD1 (6 bases). The germline V gene encodes CDR1 SQVTM and CDR2 ANQGSEA. The CDR3 spans 13 residues. V was pared by 8 bases and J by 3 bases, with 16 bases between. The CDR3: CSTWDNEYTEAFF. The CDR3 coding sequence is TGCAGCACCTGGGACAACGAGTACACTGAAGCTTTCTTT.

The DNA of the CDR3 is TGTGCCAGCAGTCACCAAGAGACCCAGTACTTC. This gives the protein CASSHQETQYF. The chain has TRBV6-6 and TRBJ2-5; D gene ambiguous. Trimming removed 5 bases from V and 0 bases from J, with 1 base in between. This CDR3 has 11 amino acids. Germline V CDR1 and CDR2: MNHNY, SVGAGI (reference sequence).

This clone was counted a single time. The gene calls are TRBV19 and TRBJ2-5; 9 nucleotides match TRBD2. This CDR3 spans 15 amino acids. Trimming at V came to 3 bases and at J to 1 base, leaving 3 bases not matched to a gene. Germline V gene lookup returns CDR1 LNHDA and CDR2 SQIVND (reference sequence). CDR3 in DNA: TGTGCCAGTAGTATTAGCGGGAGTATCCAAGAGACCCAGTACTTC. This encodes CASSISGSIQETQYF.

This rearrangement joins TRBV4-1 to TRBJ2-7; 9 bases line up with TRBD1. The CDR3 loop spans 15 amino acids. V dropped 6 bases and J dropped 2; count of bases not matched to a gene: 8. Germline V gene data show CDR1 as MGHRA and CDR2 as YSYEKL. The DNA of the CDR3 is TGCGCCAGCAGTTTCCGACAGGGGGGAACCTACGAGCAGTACTTC. It specifies CASSFRQGGTYEQYF.

The V and J genes are TRBV4-1 and TRBJ2-2; 13 nucleotides match TRBD2. The CDR3 sequence is 18 residues long. The V gene's germline CDR1 is MGHRA and CDR2 YSYEKL. The J segment lost 6 bases and the V segment lost 1 base, leaving 8 bases of the junction unmatched. The CDR3 nucleotides read TGCGCCAGCAGCCAAGTAGAGACTAGCGGGAGGTTAGCCGGGGAGCTGTTTTTT. The encoded protein is CASSQVETSGRLAGELFF.

The chain joins TRBV21-1 to TRBJ1-2; the table's D call of TRBD1 was not tested on the DNA. TRBV21-1 is a documented pseudogene. CDR3 length equals 15 residues. The CDR3 region has the DNA TGTGCCAGCAGCAAGGGGAGGCACAGGGGCTATGGCTACACCTTC. The encoded protein is CASSKGRHRGYGYTF.

The chain's CDR3 is CASSLVLGGDVSPLHF. In DNA, the CDR3 is TGTGCCAGCAGTTTAGTTCTCGGAGGGGATGTTTCACCCCTCCACTTT. J is TRBJ1-6 and V is TRBV28; TRBD1 might be the D (5 bases). Looked up from germline, CDR1 is MDHEN and CDR2 is SYDVKM. The CDR3 consists of 16 residues. Trimming cost V 2 bases and J 9 bases, with 17 bases left between them.

V is TRBV15 and J is TRBJ2-2; D unclear. Germline loops: CDR1 LNHNV, CDR2 YYDKDF (reference sequence). There are 14 residues in the CDR3. The V and J ends lost 3 bases and 0 bases respectively, with 5 bases between them. CDR3 region: CATSSTTNTGELFF. The CDR3 DNA follows: TGTGCCACCAGCAGTACAACGAACACCGGGGAGCTGTTTTTT.

This clone was recorded a few times. This chain links TRBV7-2 with TRBJ2-3, with 7 bases fitting TRBD2. V trimming: 6 bases; J trimming: 5 bases; junction bases outside the gene matches: 11. Germline CDR1 reads SGHTA; CDR2 reads FQGNSA. This CDR3 comprises 15 residues. The DNA for the CDR3 is TGTGCCAGCAGTCTTGAGCTAGGGAGGGGAGATACGCAGTATTTT. Amino acids: CASSLELGRGDTQYF.

The chain uses TRBV19 and TRBJ2-2; 7 bases are a match to TRBD1. Germline trimming cut 7 bases from V and 2 bases from J; bases unmatched to any gene: 13. The CDR3 consists of 17 residues. Germline CDR1 reads LNHDA; CDR2 reads SQIVND (reference sequence). The CDR3 sequence is CASKRPTGLRNTGELFF. The CDR3 DNA sequence: TGTGCCAGTAAACGGCCGACAGGGTTAAGAAACACCGGGGAGCTGTTTTTT.